Below are 14 T cell receptor beta chains sequenced from a single sample in a study of blood T cells in healthy people across ages. A second PCR, run for about 7 to 11 cycles, used a sample-barcoded 5' primer plus a J-beta primer mix. TCRdb fed the 5' RACE reads into MiXCR, producing one record per CDR3 protein. Of about 720,000 distinct CDR3 sequences in the sample, 20% to 25% were seen once. These records were also assigned to another study, of T cells of mothers and their children.

Sequencing used blood. The receptors stem from a boy between 10 and 17 years old in good health.

This chain joins TRBV18 and TRBJ1-5; D is possibly TRBD1 (5 bases). Germline CDR1 and CDR2: KGHSH and LQKENI. The V end lost 0 bases, the J end lost 4 bases, and 16 bases lay between the germline ends. The CDR3 loop spans 17 amino acids. In DNA, the CDR3 is TGTGCCAGCTCACCACCGGGCGCAGGGAGAGAAAATCAGCCCCAGCATTTT. It yields the protein CASSPPGAGRENQPQHF.

Note on this clonotype: Germline is not matched at one junction end, which may reflect a read error. V and J are TRBV7-6 and TRBJ2-7, with D perhaps TRBD1 (5 bases). The CDR3 sequence is 9 residues long. CDR1 is SGHVS, CDR2 FNYEAQ, per germline. The CDR3, as DNA: TGTGCCAGCAGCCCAGACAGAAACTTC. Amino acid sequence: CASSPDRNF. Looking up the rest from reference TRBV7-6 and TRBJ2-7 gives the full variable domain: GAGVSQSPRYKVTKRGQDVALRCDPISGHVSLYWYRQALGQGPEFLTYFNYEAQQDKSGLPNDRFSAERPEGSISTLTIQRTEQRDSAMYRCASSPDRNFGPGTRLTVT.

V gene TRBV6-5 combines with J gene TRBJ2-5; 8 bases agree with TRBD1. The CDR3 contains 14 residues. The V gene end was trimmed by 5 bases and the J gene end by 5 bases; junction bases not matched to a gene: 7. The germline V gene encodes CDR1 MNHEY and CDR2 SVGAGI. CDR3 in amino acids: CASSDAGGAETQYF. Here the CDR3 DNA reads TGTGCCAGCAGTGATGCAGGGGGCGCGGAGACCCAGTACTTC.

On this clonotype itself: No conserved phenylalanine or tryptophan is present at the end of the CDR3, so a read error is the likely explanation. It is unclear where the CDR3 begins or ends on the DNA, so no DNA is shown, and the CDR3 is as TCRdb lists it. This chain connects TRBV6-2 or TRBV6-3 to TRBJ2-5; TRBD1, as called in the table, went unchecked against the DNA. The CDR3 extends over 11 residues, inclusive of both ends. Germline CDR1 MNHEY, CDR2 SVGEGT. This CDR3 is CASSPLGPFIV.

The sample holds a few counts of this clonotype. The chain employs TRBV7-3 and TRBJ2-5, with a possible D match to TRBD2 (5 bases). Trimming pared 5 bases from V and 5 bases from J, leaving 15 bases between. The germline gives CDR1 SGHTA, CDR2 FQGTGA. This CDR3 has 14 residues. In DNA, the CDR3 is TGTGCCAGCAGCCGTCAAGGAAGAGGGGAGACCCAGTACTTC. Translation: CASSRQGRGETQYF.

The chain employs TRBV28 and TRBJ2-7, with TRBD1 identical over 8 bases. The CDR3 sequence is 18 residues long. Germline V gives CDR1 MDHEN, CDR2 SYDVKM. The ends lost 5 bases at V and 3 bases at J; junction bases unmatched: 18. The CDR3 coding sequence is TGTGCCAGCAGTCACGGCACGGGGATCTTCGGACAGGGCTACGAGCAGTACTTC. It specifies CASSHGTGIFGQGYEQYF.

The chain recombines TRBV29-1 with TRBJ2-3; 8 nucleotides line up with TRBD1. This CDR3 spans 13 amino acids. V shed 7 bases, J shed 6 bases, and the junction held 9 bases outside the gene matches. Germline CDR1 reads SQVTM; CDR2 reads ANQGSEA. The CDR3 loop reads CSGTTGVSDTQYF. The CDR3 nucleotides read TGCAGCGGTACGACAGGGGTCTCGGATACGCAGTATTTT.

The table lists this clonotype with a few counts. V is TRBV11-2 and J is TRBJ2-7; D not resolved. V lost 6 bases, J lost 7 bases, and 13 bases lay in between. This CDR3 contains 12 residues. Germline values: CDR1 SGHAT, CDR2 FQNNGV. CDR3 bases: TGTGCCAGCAGTCATCTTCTTGGGGAGCAGTACTTC. Protein sequence: CASSHLLGEQYF.

The CDR3 DNA sequence: TGTGCCAGCAGCGTGTTGGCTAACTATGGCTACACCTTC. This translates into CASSVLANYGYTF. This chain links TRBV9 with TRBJ1-2; no definite D call. Germline CDR1 SGDLS, CDR2 YYNGEE. The CDR3 length is 13 residues. Trimming left V 2 bases short and J 0 bases short, with 5 bases between.

The rearrangement joins TRBV7-9 to TRBJ2-4, with D perhaps matching TRBD2 (5 bases). CDR1 and CDR2 (germline): SEHNR, FQNEAQ (reference sequence). The CDR3 has 16 amino acids. V was trimmed by 3 bases and J by 0 bases, leaving 12 bases between them. The CDR3 here is CASSLGGLLAKNIQYF. The CDR3 nucleotides are TGTGCCAGCAGCTTGGGCGGGCTCTTAGCCAAAAACATTCAGTACTTC.

The V and J genes are TRBV7-8 and TRBJ2-3, with D hard to call. The CDR3 is 15 amino acids. Germline CDR1 reads SGHVS; CDR2 reads FQNEAQ. V was shortened by 1 base and J by 0 bases, with 8 bases between the two germline ends. The CDR3 DNA is TGTGCCAGCAGCTTAGTGCCCGGAAGCACAGATACGCAGTATTTT. The encoded protein is CASSLVPGSTDTQYF.

In its sample, this clonotype was seen many times. The rearrangement uses TRBV7-9 and TRBJ2-5, with D tentatively TRBD1 (5 bases). The CDR3 runs 15 residues. Trimming shortened V by 1 base and J by 4 bases, and 13 bases separated the two germline ends. Germline V lookup: CDR1 SEHNR, CDR2 FQNEAQ (reference sequence). The CDR3, as DNA: TGTGCCAGCAGCTTAGTTGGACAAGGAAGAGAGACCCAGTACTTC. This encodes CASSLVGQGRETQYF.

Regarding this clonotype: This sequence may be a read error, since a much larger clone differs from it by one base. This chain connects TRBV20-1 to TRBJ2-7; possibly TRBD1 for D (6 bases). The ends were cut back, 1 base at V and 6 bases at J, with 22 bases in the middle. Germline V lookup: CDR1 DFQATT, CDR2 SNEGSKA (reference sequence). This CDR3 region has 16 residues. The CDR3 DNA reads TGCAGTGCTAGAGTTTGGGGAAATGACAGGATGGCCGAGCAGTACTTC. This gives the protein CSARVWGNDRMAEQYF.

This rearrangement joins TRBV29-1 to TRBJ2-1; D may correspond to TRBD1 or TRBD2 (5 bases each). The CDR3 is 16 amino acids. Trimming shortened V by 0 bases and J by 0 bases, and 12 bases separated the two germline ends. Germline CDR1 SQVTM, CDR2 ANQGSEA. CDR3 protein: CSVEDIGDRSYNEQFF. The CDR3 DNA sequence: TGCAGCGTTGAAGATATCGGGGACCGCTCCTACAATGAGCAGTTCTTC.